This T cell receptor (beta chain) came from a study of T cell repertoires in cytomegalovirus infection. About the study: Recently described HLA-C-restricted plus well-studied HLA-B-restricted CMV epitopes were used. Indicated by public TCR beta signatures were CMV infection and matching HLA type. Findings and caveats of the study: Identification of carriers of CMV plus the relevant HLA was achieved through cumulative public TCR beta family frequency. HLA-C-restricted CMV clonotypes gave the most frequent clonotype in two of eight donors.

A word on this clonotype: What it binds is not known.

The CDR3 extends over 12 amino acids. Germline V gene lookup returns CDR1 LNHNV and CDR2 YYDKDF (reference sequence). Trimming took 6 bases from V and 7 from J, leaving 13 bases between them. TCRdb reprocessed the reads with MiXCR, giving one entry per CDR3 protein. The table lists 40,000 to 60,000 distinct CDR3 sequences, roughly 20% of them singletons. The clonotype comes from a human donor in good health (CMV status not recorded). Some clones in this sample may be carry-over from other donors' samples. This rearrangement joins TRBV15 to TRBJ2-7, with D perhaps TRBD2 (5 bases). This specimen consisted of CD8+ T cells from cultured PBMCs, obtained from culture after CMV antigen stimulation. Here the CDR3 DNA reads TGTGCCACCAGGAATAGTCCGGGGGAGCAGTACTTC. It translates to CATRNSPGEQYF. The variable domain in full, with the rest retrieved from reference TRBV15 and TRBJ2-7, is DAMVIQNPRYQVTQFGKPVTLSCSQTLNHNVMYWYQQKSSQAPKLLFHYYDKDFNNEADTPDNFQSRRPNTSFCFLDIRSPGLGDTAMYLCATRNSPGEQYFGPGTRLTVT.